One TCR beta chain is described in this entry. The target antigen is unknown. TCRdb's table, derived via immunoSEQ multiplex PCR, lists solely in-frame clones and lacks some. The sample contains under 25,000 clones, over 75% of which appear only once. The CDR3 length is 12 residues. Trimming removed 5 bases from V and 6 bases from J, with 11 bases in between. Per the germline V gene, CDR1 is MNHNS and CDR2 is SASEGT. This specimen comes from a study of OX40 agonist ivuxolimab in advanced cancers. Study at large: Ivuxolimab is a fully human IgG2 antibody that activates OX40 (CD134). Subjects had a mean age of approximately 60 years, with a range of roughly 20 to 79; 82.7% were male.

Study findings and constraints: In the 0.1-3.0 mg/kg groups, partial responders showed among the lowest expansion.

The sample consisted of CD4+ or CD8+ T cells sorted from blood, taken in a trial of the OX40 agonist ivuxolimab. This receptor was obtained from an adult with an advanced solid tumor such as melanoma, head and neck, liver or kidney cancer. The chain carries TRBV6-1 and TRBJ2-7; weak D call: TRBD1 (5 bases). In DNA form, the CDR3 reads TGTGCCAGCAGTCTCCCAGGGATCGAGCAGTACTTC. Protein sequence: CASSLPGIEQYF.